Presented here are 12 T cell receptor beta chains from one specimen sequenced in a study of blood T cell repertoires in COVID-19 (dated by TCRdb to about 2020). Libraries were constructed by the immunoSEQ multiplex PCR assay. TCRdb re-hosts the immuneACCESS table, in-frame sequences only. Its copies lack some clones; in the studies checked, an unresolved V gene accounts for under half of them, and the cause for the rest is not known. The sample has about 140,000 clones on record, 87% of them singletons. The leading ten clones occupy around 5% of the sample. The specimen was peripheral blood. These receptors all come from a human donor in a cohort sampled during active COVID-19.

This clone was counted a single time. The V call is TRBV21-1, the J call TRBJ2-1; TRBD2 is the table's D call, not checked against the DNA. TRBV21-1 is designated a pseudogene. The CDR3 extends over 14 amino acids. The DNA for the CDR3 is TGTGCCAGCGCGTGGAGGGAGCCCTACAATGAGCAGTTCTTC. It encodes CASAWREPYNEQFF.

J is TRBJ2-1 and V is TRBV27; 8 bases agree with TRBD2. The CDR3 totals 14 residues. The V gene's germline CDR1 is MNHEY and CDR2 SMNVEV (reference sequence). J lost 7 bases, V lost 3 bases, and 5 bases had no gene match. The CDR3 sequence: CASSFSGRGNEQFF. The DNA for the CDR3 is TGTGCCAGCAGTTTTTCCGGGAGGGGGAATGAGCAGTTCTTC.

The gene calls are TRBV20-1 and TRBJ2-5; 7 nucleotides line up with TRBD2. From germline, CDR1 is DFQATT and CDR2 SNEGSKA (reference sequence). V trimming: 3 bases; J trimming: 2 bases; junction bases outside the gene matches: 6. The CDR3 is 14 residues long. CDR3 nucleotides: TGCAGTGCTAGTCGCCCTAGCGGACAAGAGACCCAGTACTTC. This codes for CSASRPSGQETQYF.

The V gene is TRBV28, the J gene TRBJ2-7; 15 positions match TRBD2. Germline V gene sequence: CDR1 MDHEN, CDR2 SYDVKM. CDR3 length: 18 amino acids. V shed 2 bases and J 3 bases; nucleotides not matched to a gene: 8. This CDR3 reads CASSLGLAGGPGDYEQYF. The CDR3 DNA reads TGTGCCAGCAGTTTAGGACTAGCGGGAGGGCCTGGAGACTACGAGCAGTACTTC.

The chain links TRBV5-3 to TRBJ2-7; 10 bases agree with TRBD2. TRBV5-3 is sorted into the ORF group, with uncertain function. Unmatched junction bases numbered 7, after V lost 2 bases and J lost 2 bases. The CDR3 extends over 16 amino acids. Here the CDR3 reads CARSFWGLACTYEQYF. Here the CDR3 DNA reads TGTGCCAGAAGCTTCTGGGGACTAGCGTGTACCTACGAGCAGTACTTC.

The V call is TRBV3-1 (or the pseudogene TRBV3-2), the J call TRBJ1-3; D may be TRBD1 (5 bases). The CDR3 is 15 residues long. The germline V and J ends were trimmed by 0 bases and 4 bases, with 10 bases remaining between them. Germline lookup yields CDR1 LGHDT and CDR2 YNNKEL (reference sequence). The DNA for the CDR3 is TGTGCCAGCAGCCAAGAGCGGCAGGGCGGAAACACCATATATTTT. Translation: CASSQERQGGNTIYF.

This clone has a single count. This chain uses TRBV5-4 with TRBJ2-7, with D tentatively TRBD1 (5 bases). V lost 5 bases and J lost 1, with 28 bases in between. CDR1 and CDR2 from the germline V gene are SGHNT and YYREEE (reference sequence). The CDR3 consists of 19 residues. The CDR3 loop reads CASRAWTRGLGGLSYEQYF. CDR3 in DNA: TGTGCCAGCAGGGCCTGGACAAGGGGTCTAGGTGGGTTATCCTACGAGCAGTACTTC.

This chain links TRBV29-1 with TRBJ1-5; no definite D call. The CDR3 length is 12 residues. V lost 6 bases, J lost 10 bases, and 16 bases lay in between. Looked up from germline, CDR1 is SQVTM and CDR2 is ANQGSEA. The CDR3 coding sequence is TGCAGCGTGGGAGTCCCCGAGGGACCCCAGCATTTT. Encoded protein: CSVGVPEGPQHF.

The chain is built from TRBV6-2 or TRBV6-3 and TRBJ1-5, with D possibly being TRBD1 (5 bases). Germline V gene sequence: CDR1 MNHEY, CDR2 SVGEGT. This CDR3 spans 17 amino acids. V was cut by 5 bases and J by 7 bases, with 24 bases left in between. In nucleotides, the CDR3 is TGTGCCAGCAGTCCCGAAGGGGCTAGGGGTTTTCTACAGCCCCAGCATTTT. Its protein is CASSPEGARGFLQPQHF.

The V call is TRBV6-5, the J call TRBJ1-1; 9 nucleotides match TRBD1. The germline CDR1 and CDR2 sequences are MNHEY and SVGAGI. CDR3 size: 14 residues. The V and J ends lost 6 bases and 5 bases, in that order; junction bases with no gene match: 7. This chain's CDR3 is CASRPTGGRTEAFF. DNA of the CDR3: TGTGCCAGCAGGCCAACAGGGGGCAGAACTGAAGCTTTCTTT.

The chain links TRBV28 to TRBJ1-3, with 8 bases fitting TRBD1. V shed 6 bases, J shed 1 base, and the junction held 5 bases outside the gene matches. This CDR3 comprises 15 residues. Looked up from germline, CDR1 is MDHEN and CDR2 is SYDVKM. The CDR3 nucleotides are TGTGCCAGCAGGGTGGGGACAGGTTCTGGAAACACCATATATTTT. Translated: CASRVGTGSGNTIYF.

The CDR3 region is CASSEAAGEGIQYF. The DNA of the CDR3 is TGTGCCAGCAGTGAAGCGGCGGGAGAGGGAATTCAGTACTTC. This chain links TRBV6-1 with TRBJ2-4; 7 nucleotides align to TRBD2. The CDR3 extends over 14 amino acids. Per germline, CDR1 MNHNS and CDR2 SASEGT. J was trimmed by 10 bases and V by 0 bases; bases with no gene match: 6.